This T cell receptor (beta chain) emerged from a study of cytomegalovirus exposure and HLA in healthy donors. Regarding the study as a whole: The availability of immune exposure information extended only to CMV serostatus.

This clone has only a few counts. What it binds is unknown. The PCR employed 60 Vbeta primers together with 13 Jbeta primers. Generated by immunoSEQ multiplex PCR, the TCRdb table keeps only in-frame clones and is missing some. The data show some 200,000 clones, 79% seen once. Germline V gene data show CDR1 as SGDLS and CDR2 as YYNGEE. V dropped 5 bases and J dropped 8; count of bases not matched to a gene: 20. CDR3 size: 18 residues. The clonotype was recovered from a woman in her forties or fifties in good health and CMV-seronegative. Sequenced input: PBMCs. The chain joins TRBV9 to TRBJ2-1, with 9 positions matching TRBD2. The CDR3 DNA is TGTGCCAGCAGTTCCATGACTAGCGGACCCCTCGGGAGGTATGAGCAGTTCTTC. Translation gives CASSSMTSGPLGRYEQFF.